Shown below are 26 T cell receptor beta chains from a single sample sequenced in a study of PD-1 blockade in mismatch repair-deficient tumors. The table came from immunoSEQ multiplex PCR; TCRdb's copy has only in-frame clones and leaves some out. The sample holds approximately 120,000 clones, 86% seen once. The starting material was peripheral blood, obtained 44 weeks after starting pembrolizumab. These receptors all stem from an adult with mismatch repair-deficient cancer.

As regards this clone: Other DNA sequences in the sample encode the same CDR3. This chain's CDR3 is CASSPRLEETQYF. The DNA for the CDR3 is TGTGCCAGCTCACCTAGACTGGAAGAGACCCAGTACTTC. This chain uses TRBV18 with TRBJ2-5; D remains ambiguous. The CDR3 covers 13 residues. The V end lost 3 bases, the J end lost 3 bases, and 8 bases lay between the germline ends. CDR1 is KGHSH and CDR2 is LQKENI in the germline V gene.

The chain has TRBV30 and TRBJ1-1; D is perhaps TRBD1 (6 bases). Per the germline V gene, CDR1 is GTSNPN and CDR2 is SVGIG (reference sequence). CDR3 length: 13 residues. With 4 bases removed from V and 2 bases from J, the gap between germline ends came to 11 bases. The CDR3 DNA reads TGTGCCTGGACCCGACAGGCCAACACTGAAGCTTTCTTT. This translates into CAWTRQANTEAFF.

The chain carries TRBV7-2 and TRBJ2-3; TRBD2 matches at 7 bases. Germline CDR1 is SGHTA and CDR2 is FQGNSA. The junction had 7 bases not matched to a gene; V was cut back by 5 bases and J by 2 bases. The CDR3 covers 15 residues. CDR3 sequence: CASSPDGTTTDTQYF. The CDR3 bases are TGTGCCAGCAGCCCCGATGGGACTACCACAGATACGCAGTATTTT.

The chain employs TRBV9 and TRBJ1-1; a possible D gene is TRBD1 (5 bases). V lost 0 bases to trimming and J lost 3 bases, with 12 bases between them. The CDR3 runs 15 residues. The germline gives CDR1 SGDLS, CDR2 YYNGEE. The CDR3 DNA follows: TGTGCCAGCAGCGTAGACGGCCGGGGGGACACTGAAGCTTTCTTT. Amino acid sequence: CASSVDGRGDTEAFF.

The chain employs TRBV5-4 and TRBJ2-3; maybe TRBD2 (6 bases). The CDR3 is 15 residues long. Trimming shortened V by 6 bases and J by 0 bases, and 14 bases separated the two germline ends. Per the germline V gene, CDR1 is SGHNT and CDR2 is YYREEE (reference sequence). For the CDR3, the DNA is TGTGCCAGCACCGACCGGCGGGGCAGCACAGATACGCAGTATTTT. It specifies CASTDRRGSTDTQYF.

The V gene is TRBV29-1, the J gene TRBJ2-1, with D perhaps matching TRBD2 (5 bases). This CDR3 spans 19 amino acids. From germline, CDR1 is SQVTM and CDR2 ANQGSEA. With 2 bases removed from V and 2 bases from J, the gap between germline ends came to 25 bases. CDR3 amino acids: CSVESPTGLWERTYNEQFF. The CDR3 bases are TGCAGCGTTGAATCCCCGACGGGGTTGTGGGAGCGAACCTACAATGAGCAGTTCTTC.

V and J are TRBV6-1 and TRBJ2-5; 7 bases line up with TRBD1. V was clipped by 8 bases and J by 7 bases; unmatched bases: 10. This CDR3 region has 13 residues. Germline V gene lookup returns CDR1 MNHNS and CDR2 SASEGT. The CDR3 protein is CASVGTARGTQYF. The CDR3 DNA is TGTGCCAGCGTTGGGACAGCAAGGGGGACCCAGTACTTC.

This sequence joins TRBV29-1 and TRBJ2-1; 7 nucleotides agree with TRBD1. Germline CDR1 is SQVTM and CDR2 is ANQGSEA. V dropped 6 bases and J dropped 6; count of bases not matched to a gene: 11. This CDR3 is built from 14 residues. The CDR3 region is CSVTYFGTANEQFF. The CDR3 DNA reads TGCAGCGTGACCTACTTCGGGACAGCCAATGAGCAGTTCTTC.

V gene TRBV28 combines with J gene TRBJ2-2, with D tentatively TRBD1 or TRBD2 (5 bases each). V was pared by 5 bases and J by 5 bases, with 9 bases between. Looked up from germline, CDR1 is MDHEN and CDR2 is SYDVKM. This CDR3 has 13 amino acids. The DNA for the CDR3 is TGTGCCAGCAGTCCGTGGGGGACCGGGGAGCTGTTTTTT. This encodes CASSPWGTGELFF.

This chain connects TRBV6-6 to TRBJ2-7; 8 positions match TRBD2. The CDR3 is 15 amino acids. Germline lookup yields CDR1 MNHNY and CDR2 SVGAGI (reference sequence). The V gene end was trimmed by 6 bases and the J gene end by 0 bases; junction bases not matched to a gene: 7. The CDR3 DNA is TGTGCCAGCAGGCTAACGGGGGGGAGCTCCTACGAGCAGTACTTC. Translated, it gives CASRLTGGSSYEQYF.

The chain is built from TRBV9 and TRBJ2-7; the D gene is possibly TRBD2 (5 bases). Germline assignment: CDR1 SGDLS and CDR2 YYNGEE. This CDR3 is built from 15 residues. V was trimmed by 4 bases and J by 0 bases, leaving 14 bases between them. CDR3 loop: CASSPRATISYEQYF. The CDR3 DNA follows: TGTGCCAGCAGCCCCCGCGCGACTATCTCCTACGAGCAGTACTTC. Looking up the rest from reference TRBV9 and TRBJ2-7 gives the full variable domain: DSGVTQTPKHLITATGQRVTLRCSPRSGDLSVYWYQQSLDQGLQFLIQYYNGEERAKGNILERFSAQQFPDLHSELNLSSLELGDSALYFCASSPRATISYEQYFGPGTRLTVT.

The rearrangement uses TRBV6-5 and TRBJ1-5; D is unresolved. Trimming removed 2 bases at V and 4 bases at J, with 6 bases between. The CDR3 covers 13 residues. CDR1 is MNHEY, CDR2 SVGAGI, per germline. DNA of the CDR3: TGTGCCAGCAGTTACGCAGAGAATCAGCCCCAGCATTTT. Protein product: CASSYAENQPQHF.

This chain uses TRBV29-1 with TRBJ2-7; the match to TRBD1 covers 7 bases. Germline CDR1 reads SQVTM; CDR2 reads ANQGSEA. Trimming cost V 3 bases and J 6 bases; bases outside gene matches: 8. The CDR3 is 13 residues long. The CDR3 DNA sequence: TGCAGCGTTGAGGAACAGGGGCTCCGCGAGCAGTACTTC. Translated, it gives CSVEEQGLREQYF.

The CDR3: CASRGRPELAGVSRSSYEQYF. The CDR3 DNA sequence: TGTGCCAGCAGAGGGCGCCCAGAACTAGCGGGAGTCTCTAGGAGCTCCTACGAGCAGTACTTC. The rearrangement links TRBV28 to TRBJ2-7; 11 positions agree with TRBD2. The CDR3 loop spans 21 amino acids. The germline gives CDR1 MDHEN, CDR2 SYDVKM. Trimming cost V 6 bases and J 0 bases; bases outside gene matches: 22.

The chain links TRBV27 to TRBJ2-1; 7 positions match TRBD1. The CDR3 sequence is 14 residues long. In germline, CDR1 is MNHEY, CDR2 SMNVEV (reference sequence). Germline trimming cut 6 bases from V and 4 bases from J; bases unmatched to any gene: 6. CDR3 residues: CASRQGNEYNEQFF. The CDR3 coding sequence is TGTGCCAGCAGACAGGGGAATGAATACAATGAGCAGTTCTTC.

The CDR3 region has the DNA TGCGCCAGCAGCCAAGTTGCGGGGGCACTTCGCGAGCAGTACTTC. This translates into CASSQVAGALREQYF. The chain joins TRBV4-3 to TRBJ2-7; D possibly corresponds to TRBD2 (7 bases). Trimming took 1 base from V and 6 from J, leaving 16 bases between them. This CDR3 is 15 amino acids long. Germline V gives CDR1 LGHNA, CDR2 YSLEER.

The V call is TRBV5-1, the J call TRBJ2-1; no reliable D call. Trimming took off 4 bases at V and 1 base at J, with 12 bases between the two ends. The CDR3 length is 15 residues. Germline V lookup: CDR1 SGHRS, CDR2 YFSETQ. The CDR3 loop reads CASSPWTVSYNEQFF. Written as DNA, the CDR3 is TGCGCCAGCAGCCCTTGGACGGTTTCCTACAATGAGCAGTTCTTC.

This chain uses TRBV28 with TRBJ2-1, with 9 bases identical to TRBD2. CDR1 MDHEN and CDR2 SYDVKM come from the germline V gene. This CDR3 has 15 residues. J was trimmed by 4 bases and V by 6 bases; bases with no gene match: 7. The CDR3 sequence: CASSSAAGGYNEQFF. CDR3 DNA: TGTGCCAGCAGCTCCGCTGCGGGAGGGTACAATGAGCAGTTCTTC.

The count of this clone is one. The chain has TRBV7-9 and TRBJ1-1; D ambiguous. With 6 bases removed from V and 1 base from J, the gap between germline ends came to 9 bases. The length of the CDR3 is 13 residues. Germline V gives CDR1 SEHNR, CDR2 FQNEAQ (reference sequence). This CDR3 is CASSSRANTEAFF. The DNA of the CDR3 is TGTGCCAGCAGTTCCCGAGCGAACACTGAAGCTTTCTTT.

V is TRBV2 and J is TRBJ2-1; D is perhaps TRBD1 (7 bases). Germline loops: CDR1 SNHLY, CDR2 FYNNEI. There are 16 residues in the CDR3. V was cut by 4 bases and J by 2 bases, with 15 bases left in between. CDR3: CASSVRGVATYNEQFF. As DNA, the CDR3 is TGTGCCAGCAGTGTCAGGGGGGTAGCCACCTACAATGAGCAGTTCTTC.

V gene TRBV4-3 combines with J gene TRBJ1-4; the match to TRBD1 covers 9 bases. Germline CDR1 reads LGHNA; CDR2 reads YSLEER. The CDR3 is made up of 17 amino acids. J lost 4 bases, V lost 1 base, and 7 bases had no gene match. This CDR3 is CASSQGVPGQGNEKLFF. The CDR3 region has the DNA TGCGCCAGCAGCCAAGGTGTGCCGGGACAGGGTAATGAAAAACTGTTTTTT.

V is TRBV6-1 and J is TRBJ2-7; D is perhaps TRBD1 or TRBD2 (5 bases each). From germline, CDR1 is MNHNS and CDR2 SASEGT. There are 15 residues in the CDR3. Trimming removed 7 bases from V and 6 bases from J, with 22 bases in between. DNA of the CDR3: TGTGCCAGCATCGGCATACGGGACCCCTCCCGCGAGCAGTACTTC. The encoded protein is CASIGIRDPSREQYF.

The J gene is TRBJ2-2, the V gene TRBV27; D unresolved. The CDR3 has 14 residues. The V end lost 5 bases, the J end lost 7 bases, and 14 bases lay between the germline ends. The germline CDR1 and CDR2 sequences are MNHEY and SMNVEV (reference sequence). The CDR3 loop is CASSAFPRVGELFF. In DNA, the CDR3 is TGTGCCAGCAGTGCCTTTCCCCGGGTCGGGGAGCTGTTTTTT.

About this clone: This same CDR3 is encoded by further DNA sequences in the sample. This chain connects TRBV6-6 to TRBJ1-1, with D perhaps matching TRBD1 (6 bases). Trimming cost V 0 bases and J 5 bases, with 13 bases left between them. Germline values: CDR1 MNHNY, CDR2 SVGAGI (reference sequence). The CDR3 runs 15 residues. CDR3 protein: CASSYSAGARTEAFF. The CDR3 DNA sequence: TGTGCCAGCAGTTACTCGGCAGGGGCGCGTACTGAAGCTTTCTTT.

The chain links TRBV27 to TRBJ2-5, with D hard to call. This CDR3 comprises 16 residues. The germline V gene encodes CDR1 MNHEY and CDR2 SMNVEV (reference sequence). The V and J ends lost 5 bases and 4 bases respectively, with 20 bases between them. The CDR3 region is CASSRRRALVPETQYF. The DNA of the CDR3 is TGTGCCAGCAGTCGCAGACGGGCGCTAGTACCAGAGACCCAGTACTTC.

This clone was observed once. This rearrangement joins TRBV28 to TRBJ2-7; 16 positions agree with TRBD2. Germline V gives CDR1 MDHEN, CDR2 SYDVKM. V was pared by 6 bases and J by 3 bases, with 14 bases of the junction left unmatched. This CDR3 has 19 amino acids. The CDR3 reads CASSPGLAGGPNIFYEQYF. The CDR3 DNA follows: TGTGCCAGCAGCCCGGGACTAGCGGGAGGGCCTAACATATTCTACGAGCAGTACTTC. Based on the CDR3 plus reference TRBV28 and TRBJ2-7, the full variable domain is DVKVTQSSRYLVKRTGEKVFLECVQDMDHENMFWYRQDPGLGLRLIYFSYDVKMKEKGDIPEGYSVSREKKERFSLILESASTNQTSMYLCASSPGLAGGPNIFYEQYFGPGTRLTVT.